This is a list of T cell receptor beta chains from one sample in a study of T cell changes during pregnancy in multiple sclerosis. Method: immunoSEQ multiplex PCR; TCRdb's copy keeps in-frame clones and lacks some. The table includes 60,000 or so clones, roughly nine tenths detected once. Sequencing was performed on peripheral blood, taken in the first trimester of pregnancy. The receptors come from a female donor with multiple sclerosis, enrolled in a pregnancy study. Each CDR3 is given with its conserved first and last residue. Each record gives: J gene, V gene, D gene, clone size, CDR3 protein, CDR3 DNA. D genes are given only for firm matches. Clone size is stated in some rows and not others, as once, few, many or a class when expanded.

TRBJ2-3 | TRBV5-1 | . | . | CASSLGQITSTDTQYF | TGCGCCAGCAGCTTGGGACAGATCACTAGCACAGATACGCAGTATTTT
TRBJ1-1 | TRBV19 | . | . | CASSIRHTVGSEAFF | TGTGCCAGTAGTATTCGGCACACAGTTGGATCCGAAGCTTTCTTT
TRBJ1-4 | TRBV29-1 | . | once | CSARGRANEKLFF | TGCAGCGCCCGAGGGCGAGCTAATGAAAAACTGTTTTTT
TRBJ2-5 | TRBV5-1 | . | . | CASSLVGAQETQYF | TGCGCCAGCAGCTTGGTAGGGGCACAAGAGACCCAGTACTTC
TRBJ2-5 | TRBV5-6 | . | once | CASSLANLQETQYF | TGTGCCAGCAGCTTAGCGAACCTACAAGAGACCCAGTACTTC
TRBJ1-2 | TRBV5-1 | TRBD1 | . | CASSKGQIYGYTF | TGCGCCAGCAGCAAGGGACAGATCTATGGCTACACCTTC
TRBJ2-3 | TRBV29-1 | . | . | CSVRAGADTQYF | TGCAGCGTGCGGGCAGGGGCAGATACGCAGTATTTT
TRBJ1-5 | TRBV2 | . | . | CASRVDSYSNQPQHF | TGTGCCAGCAGAGTGGACAGCTATAGCAATCAGCCCCAGCATTTT
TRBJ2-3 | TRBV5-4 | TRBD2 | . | CASSFGGVSSTDTQYF | TGTGCCAGCAGCTTCGGGGGGGTTTCTAGCACAGATACGCAGTATTTT
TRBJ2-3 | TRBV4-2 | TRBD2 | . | CASSKDSGGGSDTQYF | TGTGCCAGCAGCAAAGATAGCGGGGGGGGGTCGGATACGCAGTATTTT
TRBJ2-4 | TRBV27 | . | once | CASSPGGTKNIQYF | TGTGCCAGCTCACCTGGGGGCACCAAAAACATTCAGTACTTC
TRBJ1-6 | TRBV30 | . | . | CAWSPGTHGNSPLHF | TGTGCCTGGAGTCCCGGGACTCACGGGAATTCACCCCTCCACTTT
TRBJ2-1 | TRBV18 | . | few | CASSPPPTGEQFF | TGTGCCAGCTCACCACCCCCCACCGGTGAGCAGTTCTTC
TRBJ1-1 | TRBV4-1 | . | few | CASSQDSGPNTEAFF | TGCGCCAGCAGCCAAGATTCAGGGCCGAACACTGAAGCTTTCTTT
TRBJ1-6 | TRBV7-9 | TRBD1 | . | CASSLPDRAGSPLHF | TGTGCCAGCAGCTTACCGGACAGGGCAGGTTCACCCCTCCACTTT
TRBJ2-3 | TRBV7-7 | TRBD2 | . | CASSPGLAGAGDTQYF | TGTGCCAGCAGTCCTGGACTAGCGGGGGCCGGAGATACGCAGTATTTT
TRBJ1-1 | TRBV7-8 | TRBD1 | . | CASSTRQGPYTEAFF | TGTGCCAGCAGCACGCGACAGGGCCCCTACACTGAAGCTTTCTTT
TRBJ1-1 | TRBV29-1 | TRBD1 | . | CSVKRQGGWTEAFF | TGCAGCGTTAAAAGACAGGGGGGATGGACTGAAGCTTTCTTT
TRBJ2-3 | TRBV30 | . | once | CAWRAFRGGSTDTQYF | TGTGCCTGGAGGGCGTTTCGAGGAGGTAGCACAGATACGCAGTATTTT
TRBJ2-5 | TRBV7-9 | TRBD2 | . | CASSRTSGSTQETQYF | TGTGCCAGCAGTCGCACTAGCGGGAGTACGCAAGAGACCCAGTACTTC
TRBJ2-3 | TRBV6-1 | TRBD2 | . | CASSERGASTDTQYF | TGTGCCAGCAGTGAGCGGGGGGCTTCCACAGATACGCAGTATTTT
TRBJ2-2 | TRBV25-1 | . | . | CASSDAGQSGELFF | TGTGCCAGCAGTGACGCGGGGCAGTCCGGGGAGCTGTTTTTT
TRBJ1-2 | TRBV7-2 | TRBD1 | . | CASSPSTGEYGYTF | TGTGCCAGCAGCCCATCGACAGGGGAATATGGCTACACCTTC
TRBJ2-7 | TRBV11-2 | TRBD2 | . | CASSSLLAADYEQYF | TGTGCCAGCAGCTCCTTACTAGCGGCAGACTACGAGCAGTACTTC
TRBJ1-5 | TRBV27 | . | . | CASSPGISNQPQHF | TGTGCCAGCAGTCCAGGGATTAGCAATCAGCCCCAGCATTTT
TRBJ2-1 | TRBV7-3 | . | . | CASSFREGVRNEQFF | TGTGCCAGCAGCTTTAGGGAGGGGGTAAGGAATGAGCAGTTCTTC
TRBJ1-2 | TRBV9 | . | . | CASSRGLPGLLNYGYTF | TGTGCCAGCAGCCGCGGCCTCCCGGGACTTCTAAACTATGGCTACACCTTC
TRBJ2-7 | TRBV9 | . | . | CASSVEAGSSYEQYF | TGTGCCAGCAGCGTAGAAGCGGGTAGCTCCTACGAGCAGTACTTC
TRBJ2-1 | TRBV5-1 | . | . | CASSLDATSNNEQFF | TGCGCCAGCAGCTTGGACGCAACGAGTAACAATGAGCAGTTCTTC
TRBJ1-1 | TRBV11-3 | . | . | CASSNMQGTEAFF | TGTGCCAGCAGCAACATGCAGGGGACTGAAGCTTTCTTT
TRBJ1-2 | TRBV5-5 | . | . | CASSLGPGKFGYTF | TGTGCCAGCAGCTTGGGTCCAGGCAAGTTCGGCTACACCTTC
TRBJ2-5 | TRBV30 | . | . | CAWSAADQETQYF | TGTGCCTGGAGTGCCGCAGACCAAGAGACCCAGTACTTC
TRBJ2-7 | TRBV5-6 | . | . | CASSFAPGTRSYEQYF | TGTGCCAGCAGTTTTGCCCCCGGGACTCGCTCCTACGAGCAGTACTTC
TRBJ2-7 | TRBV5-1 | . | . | CASSSPSGTPFSYEQYF | TGCGCCAGCAGCTCGCCCTCCGGGACACCCTTTTCCTACGAGCAGTACTTC
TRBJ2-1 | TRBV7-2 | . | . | CASSGGSFYEQFF | TGTGCCAGCAGCGGGGGGTCGTTTTATGAGCAGTTCTTC
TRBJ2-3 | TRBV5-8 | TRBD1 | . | CASSLGQGADTQYF | TGTGCCAGCAGCTTGGGACAGGGGGCAGATACGCAGTATTTT
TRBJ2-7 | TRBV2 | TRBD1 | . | CASSETRDRRRF | TGTGCCAGCAGCGAGACCCGGGACAGGAGGCGCTTC
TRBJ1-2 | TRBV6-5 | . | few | CASSYSDGGTYGYTF | TGTGCCAGCAGTTACTCGGACGGAGGGACCTATGGCTACACCTTC
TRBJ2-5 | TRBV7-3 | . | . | CASSLTGLALETQYF | TGTGCCAGCAGCTTAACGGGCCTGGCCCTGGAGACCCAGTACTTC
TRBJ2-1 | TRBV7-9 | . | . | CASSSSGPYNEQFF | TGTGCCAGCAGCTCGAGCGGGCCTTACAATGAGCAGTTCTTC
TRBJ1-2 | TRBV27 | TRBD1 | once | CASSLSGQGRHYGYTF | TGTGCCAGCAGTTTATCCGGACAGGGTCGGCACTATGGCTACACCTTC
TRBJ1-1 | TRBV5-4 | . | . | CASSLDRGGTEAFF | TGTGCCAGCAGCCTCGACCGCGGGGGGACTGAAGCTTTCTTT
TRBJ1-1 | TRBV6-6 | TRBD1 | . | CASSFPGQGNTEAFF | TGTGCCAGCAGTTTCCCGGGACAGGGGAACACTGAAGCTTTCTTT
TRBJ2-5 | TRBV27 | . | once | CASRPLGGGETQYF | TGTGCCAGCAGACCCCTAGGGGGGGGAGAGACCCAGTACTTC
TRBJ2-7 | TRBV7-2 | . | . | CASSLEENYEQYF | TGTGCCAGCAGCTTAGAGGAGAACTACGAGCAGTACTTC
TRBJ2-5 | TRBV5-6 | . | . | CASSLANGAAQYF | TGTGCCAGCAGCTTGGCCAACGGTGCGGCCCAGTACTTC
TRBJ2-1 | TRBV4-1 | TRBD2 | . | CASSRDWTSGDEQFF | TGCGCCAGCAGCCGAGACTGGACTAGCGGGGATGAGCAGTTCTTC